The 8 T cell receptor beta chains in this list originate from one sample, sequenced in a study of blood T cell repertoires in COVID-19. Measured with immunoSEQ multiplex PCR; TCRdb has only the in-frame clones, and not every one. The table has over 400,000 clones, around 90% seen once. The specimen was peripheral blood. These receptors all stem from a woman aged 50 to 60 with COVID-19, enrolled during active disease.

There are a few counts of this clone. This chain joins TRBV30 and TRBJ1-2; D is uncertain. Per the germline V gene, CDR1 is GTSNPN and CDR2 is SVGIG (reference sequence). V lost 0 bases and J lost 8, with 10 bases in between. The CDR3 loop spans 12 amino acids. The CDR3 DNA reads TGTGCCTGGAGTGTACACGGGTACGGCTACACCTTC. Translating gives CAWSVHGYGYTF.

This clone was counted once. Other DNA sequences in the same sample also yield this CDR3. This sequence joins TRBV12-3 or TRBV12-4 and TRBJ1-5; D might be TRBD1 (5 bases). The CDR3 loop spans 13 amino acids. Deletions cut 2 bases from V and 5 bases from J, with 7 bases between. CDR3 sequence reads: CASSLQGDQPQHF. The CDR3 nucleotides read TGTGCCAGCAGTTTACAGGGCGATCAGCCCCAGCATTTT.

Worth noting for this clone: The same CDR3 arises from other DNA sequences in this sample as well. The V and J genes are TRBV19 and TRBJ1-1; D call uncertain. CDR1 and CDR2 (germline): LNHDA, SQIVND (reference sequence). This CDR3 spans 13 amino acids. Trimming stripped 6 bases from V and 2 bases from J, with 10 bases between. In DNA, the CDR3 is TGTGCCAGTAGCCCAACAGTTAACACTGAAGCTTTCTTT. Protein sequence: CASSPTVNTEAFF.

V usage is TRBV10-3 and J usage is TRBJ1-1; no definite D call. This CDR3 contains 14 residues. Germline CDR1 is ENHRY and CDR2 is SYGVKD. Trimming took off 3 bases at V and 5 bases at J, with 13 bases between the two ends. CDR3 DNA: TGTGCCATCAGTGAACTTGAGCCGGGGACTGAAGCTTTCTTT. Amino acid sequence: CAISELEPGTEAFF.

The chain joins TRBV18 to TRBJ1-2; D perhaps matches TRBD1 (6 bases). The CDR3 loop spans 13 amino acids. Germline V gives CDR1 KGHSH, CDR2 LQKENI. Between the trimmed V and J ends, which lost 3 bases and 6 bases, there was a span of 11 bases. CDR3 amino acids: CASSPPGGDGYTF. Written as DNA, the CDR3 is TGTGCCAGCTCACCCCCGGGGGGCGATGGCTACACCTTC.

J is TRBJ1-2 and V is TRBV5-4, with D unclear. Looked up from germline, CDR1 is SGHNT and CDR2 is YYREEE (reference sequence). CDR3 length: 11 amino acids. V shed 4 bases and J shed 4 bases, with 5 bases lying between them. CDR3: CASSDSYGYTF. For the CDR3, the DNA is TGTGCCAGCAGCGACTCCTATGGCTACACCTTC.

The V gene is TRBV10-1, the J gene TRBJ1-1; D gene uncertain. The CDR3 is 14 amino acids. V was trimmed by 0 bases and J by 3 bases, leaving 8 bases between them. Germline V gives CDR1 WNHNN, CDR2 SYGVQD (reference sequence). The CDR3 spells CASSESGGHTEAFF. The CDR3 bases are TGCGCCAGCAGTGAGTCGGGAGGGCACACTGAAGCTTTCTTT.

The chain is built from TRBV5-1 and TRBJ1-2; TRBD1 agrees at 7 bases. Trimming cost V 4 bases and J 6 bases; bases outside gene matches: 6. CDR3 length: 13 amino acids. CDR1 is SGHRS and CDR2 is YFSETQ in the germline V gene. CDR3 sequence (DNA): TGCGCCAGCAGCGGCGGGCAGGGGGATGGCTACACCTTC. Translation gives CASSGGQGDGYTF.